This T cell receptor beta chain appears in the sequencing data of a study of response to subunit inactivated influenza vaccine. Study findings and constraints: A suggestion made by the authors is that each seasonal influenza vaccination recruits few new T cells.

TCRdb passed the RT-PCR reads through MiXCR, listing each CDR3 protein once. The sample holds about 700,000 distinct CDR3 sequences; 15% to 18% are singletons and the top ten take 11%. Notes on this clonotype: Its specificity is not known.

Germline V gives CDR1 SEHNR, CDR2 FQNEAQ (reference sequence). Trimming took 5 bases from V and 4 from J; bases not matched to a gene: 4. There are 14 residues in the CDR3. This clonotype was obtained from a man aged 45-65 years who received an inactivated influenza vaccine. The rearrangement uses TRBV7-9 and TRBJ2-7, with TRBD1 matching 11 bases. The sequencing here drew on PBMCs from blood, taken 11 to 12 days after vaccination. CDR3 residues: CASSRTGGIYEQYF. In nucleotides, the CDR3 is TGTGCCAGCAGCAGGACAGGGGGCATTTACGAGCAGTACTTC.